A selection of T cell receptor beta chains follows, all from one sample in a study of CD8 T cell repertoires and HIV-1 epitope variants. Libraries were prepared by immunoSEQ multiplex PCR; TCRdb keeps only in-frame clonotypes and omits some of them. Here the sample spans roughly 100,000 clones, roughly four fifths being singletons. The sample taken for sequencing was uncultured baseline CD8+ T cells from peripheral blood mononuclear cells (PBMCs). Receptors originate from a male donor with HIV. Both conserved end residues are part of each CDR3. The order of the fields is CDR3 DNA, CDR3 protein, V gene, J gene, clone size, D gene. A D gene is named only where the DNA matches it firmly. The size entry is marked missing in some rows and otherwise reads once, few, many or a size class.

cdr3_nt: TGCAGCGTTGAGGGACAGGGGAACACTGAAGCTTTCTTT; cdr3_aa: CSVEGQGNTEAFF; v_call: TRBV29-1; j_call: TRBJ1-1; clone_size: NA; d_call: TRBD1
cdr3_nt: TGTGCCAGTAGTATAGGTCAGGGTGCTGGCTACACCTTC; cdr3_aa: CASSIGQGAGYTF; v_call: TRBV19; j_call: TRBJ1-2; clone_size: NA; d_call: NA
cdr3_nt: TGTGCCAGCAGCTTTAAGTTGGGGGGCGGTCAGCCCCAGCATTTT; cdr3_aa: CASSFKLGGGQPQHF; v_call: TRBV7-2; j_call: TRBJ1-5; clone_size: once; d_call: NA
cdr3_nt: TGTGCCAGCAGCTTGGCTGGGACAGGGGGCAACGATGAGCAGTTCTTC; cdr3_aa: CASSLAGTGGNDEQFF; v_call: TRBV5-4; j_call: TRBJ2-1; clone_size: NA; d_call: TRBD1
cdr3_nt: TGTGCCAGCAGTTACTACAGGAACTATGGCTACACCTTC; cdr3_aa: CASSYYRNYGYTF; v_call: TRBV6-5; j_call: TRBJ1-2; clone_size: NA; d_call: NA
cdr3_nt: TGCGCCAGCAACTCCCGGGGGGCCGTGTACCAAGAGACCCAGTACTTC; cdr3_aa: CASNSRGAVYQETQYF; v_call: TRBV5-1; j_call: TRBJ2-5; clone_size: few; d_call: NA
cdr3_nt: TGTGCCAGCTCACCACCGAACAATGAGCAGTTCTTC; cdr3_aa: CASSPPNNEQFF; v_call: TRBV18; j_call: TRBJ2-1; clone_size: NA; d_call: NA
cdr3_nt: TGTGCCAGCAGCTTGGGTAGGGGCGGAGGTGGCTACACCTTC; cdr3_aa: CASSLGRGGGGYTF; v_call: TRBV5-6; j_call: TRBJ1-2; clone_size: NA; d_call: NA
cdr3_nt: TGTGCCAGCAGCTTGTACAGCTCCTACAATGAGCAGTTCTTC; cdr3_aa: CASSLYSSYNEQFF; v_call: TRBV5-4; j_call: TRBJ2-1; clone_size: NA; d_call: NA
cdr3_nt: TGTGCCAGTACCGCCCGGCGGAGGCTGGCCGGGACTGCTGATCAGCCCCAGCATTTT; cdr3_aa: CASTARRRLAGTADQPQHF; v_call: TRBV5-4; j_call: TRBJ1-5; clone_size: few; d_call: NA
cdr3_nt: TGTGCCAGCAGCCTGAGAAGCCCGAACACTGAAGCTTTCTTT; cdr3_aa: CASSLRSPNTEAFF; v_call: TRBV13; j_call: TRBJ1-1; clone_size: once; d_call: NA
cdr3_nt: TGTGCCAGTAGTCCCGGAGGTACTAGCAATCAGCCCCAGCATTTT; cdr3_aa: CASSPGGTSNQPQHF; v_call: TRBV19; j_call: TRBJ1-5; clone_size: NA; d_call: NA
cdr3_nt: TGTGCCACCAGCAGAGCTAGCGACACAGATACGCAGTATTTT; cdr3_aa: CATSRASDTDTQYF; v_call: TRBV15; j_call: TRBJ2-3; clone_size: NA; d_call: NA
cdr3_nt: TGTGCCAGCAGCTTCGACAGGGGCGGGACTGAAGCTTTCTTT; cdr3_aa: CASSFDRGGTEAFF; v_call: TRBV11-2; j_call: TRBJ1-1; clone_size: NA; d_call: TRBD1
cdr3_nt: TGTGCCAGCAGCTTGTACAGGGGAGGGATCACTGAAGCTTTCTTT; cdr3_aa: CASSLYRGGITEAFF; v_call: TRBV7-8; j_call: TRBJ1-1; clone_size: NA; d_call: TRBD1
cdr3_nt: TGTGCCAGCAGCTTGACACAGGGGGGGTACAATGAGCAGTTCTTC; cdr3_aa: CASSLTQGGYNEQFF; v_call: TRBV7-6; j_call: TRBJ2-1; clone_size: NA; d_call: NA
cdr3_nt: TGTGCCACCAGCAGAGTTAGTGGCGATACGCAGTATTTT; cdr3_aa: CATSRVSGDTQYF; v_call: TRBV15; j_call: TRBJ2-3; clone_size: NA; d_call: NA
cdr3_nt: TGTGCCAGCAGCCCTATGGCAAATACGCAGTATTTT; cdr3_aa: CASSPMANTQYF; v_call: TRBV25-1; j_call: TRBJ2-3; clone_size: NA; d_call: NA
cdr3_nt: TGTGCCAGCAGTGACCCAGGACGGCCAAACCAAGGCTACACCTTC; cdr3_aa: CASSDPGRPNQGYTF; v_call: TRBV25-1; j_call: TRBJ1-2; clone_size: once; d_call: NA
cdr3_nt: TGTGCCATCAGTGTGGGCAGGGTTGTTACAAGCAATCAGCCCCAGCATTTT; cdr3_aa: CAISVGRVVTSNQPQHF; v_call: TRBV10-3; j_call: TRBJ1-5; clone_size: NA; d_call: NA
cdr3_nt: TGTGCCAGCAGCGTACAGGCCAGCTCCTACAATGAGCAGTTCTTC; cdr3_aa: CASSVQASSYNEQFF; v_call: TRBV7-2; j_call: TRBJ2-1; clone_size: NA; d_call: NA
cdr3_nt: TGTGCCAGCAGCTTAGCGACGGTAGTTAATGAGCAGTTCTTC; cdr3_aa: CASSLATVVNEQFF; v_call: TRBV7-9; j_call: TRBJ2-1; clone_size: NA; d_call: NA
cdr3_nt: TGCGCCAGCAGCCAGAATTTACAGCGCCTGGATTCACCCCTCCACTTT; cdr3_aa: CASSQNLQRLDSPLHF; v_call: TRBV5-1; j_call: TRBJ1-6; clone_size: once; d_call: NA
cdr3_nt: TGTGCCAGCAGCCCTCGGGACCTCTCTGGAAACACCATATATTTT; cdr3_aa: CASSPRDLSGNTIYF; v_call: TRBV9; j_call: TRBJ1-3; clone_size: NA; d_call: NA
cdr3_nt: TGTGCCAGCAGCCCCCCCAGGGGGGGCACTGAAGCTTTCTTT; cdr3_aa: CASSPPRGGTEAFF; v_call: TRBV5-4; j_call: TRBJ1-1; clone_size: NA; d_call: TRBD1
cdr3_nt: TGTGCCAGCAGTCCGACTAGCGGGGGGGGGTACGAGCAGTACTTC; cdr3_aa: CASSPTSGGGYEQYF; v_call: TRBV6-5; j_call: TRBJ2-7; clone_size: NA; d_call: TRBD2
cdr3_nt: TGTGCCAGCAGCGGACGGGCGGGAGCATCGAAAAACATTCAGTACTTC; cdr3_aa: CASSGRAGASKNIQYF; v_call: TRBV2; j_call: TRBJ2-4; clone_size: NA; d_call: TRBD2
cdr3_nt: TGCGCCAGCAGCCGTCCCTCCCAGGGTGGCTCCTACAATGAGCAGTTCTTC; cdr3_aa: CASSRPSQGGSYNEQFF; v_call: TRBV5-1; j_call: TRBJ2-1; clone_size: NA; d_call: NA
cdr3_nt: TGCGCCAGCAGCCCCGGCGTTATGAACACTGAAGCTTTCTTT; cdr3_aa: CASSPGVMNTEAFF; v_call: TRBV5-1; j_call: TRBJ1-1; clone_size: NA; d_call: NA
cdr3_nt: TGCAGCGTTGCGTGGGACAGCACAGATACGCAGTATTTT; cdr3_aa: CSVAWDSTDTQYF; v_call: TRBV29-1; j_call: TRBJ2-3; clone_size: NA; d_call: NA
cdr3_nt: TGTGCCAGCAGCGTCTTGTGGGGCGGCTACAATGAGCAGTTCTTC; cdr3_aa: CASSVLWGGYNEQFF; v_call: TRBV9; j_call: TRBJ2-1; clone_size: NA; d_call: NA
cdr3_nt: TGTGCCAGCAGCGGGACCACATCCTACAATGAGCAGTTCTTC; cdr3_aa: CASSGTTSYNEQFF; v_call: TRBV11-1; j_call: TRBJ2-1; clone_size: few; d_call: NA